The 18 T cell receptor beta chains in this list originate from one sample, sequenced in a study of graft-versus-host responses after intestinal transplantation. Profiling relied on immunoSEQ multiplex PCR, and the TCRdb table lists in-frame clones only, not all of them. The table shows 85,000 to 130,000 clones, with about 90% occurring only once. These receptors' antigens are unknown. The sample in question was unstimulated CD4+ T cells sorted from spleen or lymph node cells, obtained before intestinal transplant. These receptors all come from a human donor who received an intestinal transplant.

This clone was observed once. The J gene is TRBJ1-3, the V gene TRBV19; D is possibly TRBD1 (5 bases). V was clipped by 4 bases and J by 0 bases, with 7 bases between them. The CDR3 consists of 14 residues. Germline CDR1 is LNHDA and CDR2 is SQIVND (reference sequence). The CDR3 DNA sequence: TGTGCCAGTAGTAAGGGGTTCTCTGGAAACACCATATATTTT. This codes for CASSKGFSGNTIYF.

The chain carries TRBV2 and TRBJ1-1; TRBD1 is a possible D gene (5 bases). V was clipped by 3 bases and J by 0 bases, with 14 bases between them. The CDR3 runs to 16 residues. The germline V gene has CDR1 SNHLY and CDR2 FYNNEI. The CDR3: CASSDDSWRMNTEAFF. DNA for the CDR3: TGTGCCAGCAGTGATGACAGTTGGCGGATGAACACTGAAGCTTTCTTT.

The chain joins TRBV19 to TRBJ2-7; D not resolved. The ends were cut back, 1 base at V and 3 bases at J, with 13 bases in the middle. The CDR3 loop spans 15 amino acids. Germline CDR1 reads LNHDA; CDR2 reads SQIVND (reference sequence). CDR3 loop: CASSIVSGFGYEQYF. CDR3 sequence (DNA): TGTGCCAGTAGTATAGTTTCAGGATTCGGCTACGAGCAGTACTTC.

The chain uses TRBV10-3 and TRBJ1-6, with D possibly TRBD1 on 6 matching bases. The CDR3 runs to 14 residues. Germline values: CDR1 ENHRY, CDR2 SYGVKD. V lost 4 bases and J lost 13, with 17 bases in between. The chain's CDR3 is CAISGSGTSGPLHF. For the CDR3, the DNA is TGTGCCATCAGTGGGAGCGGGACAAGTGGTCCCCTCCACTTT.

The chain carries TRBV4-1 and TRBJ2-1, with 14 bases identical to TRBD2. With V trimmed by 4 bases and J by 7 bases, 9 bases remained unmatched. The CDR3 is 17 amino acids. CDR1 is MGHRA and CDR2 is YSYEKL in the germline V gene. For the CDR3, the DNA is TGCGCCAGCAGCCCCCGGGGACTAGCGGGAGTCTTGAATGAGCAGTTCTTC. This translates into CASSPRGLAGVLNEQFF.

The V gene is TRBV2, the J gene TRBJ2-5, with 8 positions matching TRBD2. The germline V gene encodes CDR1 SNHLY and CDR2 FYNNEI. Trimming took 8 bases from V and 5 from J; bases not matched to a gene: 10. The CDR3 spans 14 residues. CDR3 in DNA: TGTGCCAGCTACCCCGGGAGGGGGGGGGAGACCCAGTACTTC. This translates into CASYPGRGGETQYF.

The V and J genes are TRBV7-9 and TRBJ1-2; 7 bases fit TRBD1. This CDR3 has 14 amino acids. CDR1 is SEHNR and CDR2 is FQNEAQ in the germline V gene (reference sequence). V lost 5 bases, J lost 3 bases, and 6 bases stayed unmatched. In DNA form, the CDR3 reads TGTGCCAGCAGCGACACAGGGGTCTACTATGGCTACACCTTC. Amino acid sequence: CASSDTGVYYGYTF.

The V call is TRBV29-1, the J call TRBJ1-1; D possibly corresponds to TRBD1 (6 bases). This CDR3 region has 13 residues. V was pared by 3 bases and J by 1 base, with 9 bases between. The germline gives CDR1 SQVTM, CDR2 ANQGSEA. The CDR3 sequence is CSVDGGGNTEAFF. CDR3 sequence (DNA): TGCAGCGTTGACGGGGGCGGGAACACTGAAGCTTTCTTT.

The rearrangement joins TRBV7-2 to TRBJ2-1, with D unclear. V was shortened by 5 bases and J by 2 bases, with 19 bases between the two germline ends. CDR1 and CDR2 from the germline V gene are SGHTA and FQGNSA. The CDR3 is made up of 17 amino acids. CDR3 loop: CASSRGWWQLAYNEQFF. DNA of the CDR3: TGTGCCAGCAGCCGCGGTTGGTGGCAGCTAGCCTACAATGAGCAGTTCTTC.

This rearrangement joins TRBV6-1 to TRBJ1-5, with unresolved D. The CDR3 has 13 residues. Germline assignment: CDR1 MNHNS and CDR2 SASEGT. V was clipped by 7 bases and J by 0 bases, with 7 bases between them. Here the CDR3 DNA reads TGTGCCAGCACCCTTCATAGCAATCAGCCCCAGCATTTT. It specifies CASTLHSNQPQHF.

This sequence joins TRBV11-2 and TRBJ2-7, with unresolved D. The germline CDR1 and CDR2 sequences are SGHAT and FQNNGV. V was trimmed by 5 bases and J by 2 bases, leaving 19 bases between them. The CDR3 spans 16 residues. In DNA form, the CDR3 reads TGTGCCAGCAGCCCCCAGTTAAGTGACCTGGCCTACGAGCAGTACTTC. It codes for CASSPQLSDLAYEQYF. Full variable domain (missing parts from reference TRBV11-2 and TRBJ2-7): EAGVAQSPRYKIIEKRQSVAFWCNPISGHATLYWYQQILGQGPKLLIQFQNNGVVDDSQLPKDRFSAERLKGVDSTLKIQPAKLEDSAVYLCASSPQLSDLAYEQYFGPGTRLTVT.

V and J are TRBV4-1 and TRBJ2-1; D possibly corresponds to TRBD2 (5 bases). The germline CDR1 and CDR2 sequences are MGHRA and YSYEKL. The CDR3 totals 14 residues. V was cut by 4 bases and J by 4 bases, with 11 bases left in between. The DNA of the CDR3 is TGCGCCAGCAGCCGGCCACTAGGTTACAATGAGCAGTTCTTC. Its protein is CASSRPLGYNEQFF.

This clone was seen a few times. V gene TRBV6-1 combines with J gene TRBJ1-1; D possibly corresponds to TRBD1 (6 bases). Trimming left V 4 bases short and J 0 bases short, with 6 bases between. Germline loops: CDR1 MNHNS, CDR2 SASEGT. CDR3 length equals 13 residues. In DNA form, the CDR3 reads TGTGCCAGCAGTGGACAGGTGAACACTGAAGCTTTCTTT. Amino acids: CASSGQVNTEAFF.

J is TRBJ1-2 and V is TRBV2, with a possible D match to TRBD1 (5 bases). V lost 5 bases to trimming and J lost 1 base, with 11 bases between them. Germline lookup yields CDR1 SNHLY and CDR2 FYNNEI. The CDR3 has 14 residues. The DNA for the CDR3 is TGTGCCAGCAGTACAGACAGAAGTAACTATGGCTACACCTTC. This translates into CASSTDRSNYGYTF.

This chain joins TRBV2 and TRBJ2-1, with 8 bases identical to TRBD2. Germline trimming cut 8 bases from V and 6 bases from J; bases unmatched to any gene: 9. Germline CDR1 reads SNHLY; CDR2 reads FYNNEI. The CDR3 consists of 14 residues. The CDR3, as DNA: TGTGCCAGCGTCGGGCGGGAGGATCTCAATGAGCAGTTCTTC. This encodes CASVGREDLNEQFF.

The chain carries TRBV4-1 and TRBJ2-7, with 8 bases aligning to TRBD2. Germline V gives CDR1 MGHRA, CDR2 YSYEKL. V gave up 3 bases and J gave up 3 bases; unmatched junction bases: 7. The CDR3 loop spans 15 amino acids. The DNA of the CDR3 is TGCGCCAGCAGCCAGGCGGGAGGACCTCGCTACGAGCAGTACTTC. It is translated as CASSQAGGPRYEQYF.

The V and J genes are TRBV11-2 and TRBJ2-3; the D gene is possibly TRBD2 (6 bases). Trimming removed 2 bases at V and 1 base at J, with 13 bases between. The CDR3 runs to 16 residues. Germline CDR1 is SGHAT and CDR2 is FQNNGV. The CDR3 reads CASSLILGGRTDTQYF. The CDR3 coding sequence is TGTGCCAGCAGCTTAATTTTGGGAGGCCGCACAGATACGCAGTATTTT.

The chain joins TRBV9 to TRBJ2-5; the D is unclear. CDR3 length: 15 amino acids. The V and J ends lost 1 base and 4 bases respectively, with 14 bases between them. CDR1 and CDR2 (germline): SGDLS, YYNGEE. The CDR3 sequence is CASSVTAVRLETQYF. The CDR3 nucleotides read TGTGCCAGCAGCGTAACGGCCGTGCGCTTAGAGACCCAGTACTTC.